A selection of T cell receptor beta chains follows, all from one sample in a study of T cell responses to AZD1222 COVID-19 vaccine. Clones were read by immunoSEQ multiplex PCR, and TCRdb kept only the in-frame ones, dropping some. The table includes around 140,000 clones, roughly 90% detected once. This specimen consisted of peripheral blood, obtained 28 days after the second AZD1222 dose. The source is an adult who received the AZD1222 COVID-19 vaccine. CDR3s leave out the opening cysteine and the closing phenylalanine or tryptophan.

J,V,CDR3
TRBJ2-3,TRBV6-1,ASSGPFTGGNADTQY
TRBJ1-6,TRBV19,ASSTGGQWFRNSPLH
TRBJ2-2,TRBV7-9,APGPGLANTGELF
TRBJ1-4,TRBV19,ASSIWDRVEKLF
TRBJ2-1,TRBV20-1,AVDFYNEQF
TRBJ2-7,TRBV18,ASSTSTALLGEQY
TRBJ1-3,TRBV4-2,ASSQDAFAGGNSGNTIY
TRBJ1-5,TRBV28,ASTSIFSASGQPQH
TRBJ1-1,TRBV2,ASRLQAGGNTEAF
TRBJ2-7,TRBV19,ASSIGTGSYEQY
TRBJ1-6,TRBV27,ASSTGGHSYNSPLH
TRBJ2-7,TRBV19,ASSIAPYGGLGEQY
TRBJ1-2,TRBV10-3,ATSPGGLGRGYGYT
TRBJ1-6,TRBV4-1,ASSQDGTGGFSPLH
TRBJ1-6,TRBV6-2/TRBV6-3,ASSTEAGVSYNSPLH
TRBJ2-4,TRBV30,AWEVAKNIQY
TRBJ1-1,TRBV10-3,AISRPGDTEAF
TRBJ2-7,TRBV27,ASSFGLANEQY
TRBJ1-2,TRBV6-5,ASREEFWTGGHT
TRBJ1-5,TRBV25-1,ASSEYVSSQPQH
TRBJ2-7,TRBV18,ASSPPSAAEQY
TRBJ2-3,TRBV18,ASSPTGYTDTQY
TRBJ2-5,TRBV14,ASSRQETQY
TRBJ2-1,TRBV5-1,ASSLASGTYNEQF